Listed here are 20 T cell receptor beta chains from one sample, sequenced in a study of cytomegalovirus exposure and HLA in healthy donors (dated by TCRdb to 2017 to 2019). Library preparation was by the immunoSEQ multiplex PCR assay. For the multiplex PCR, a mixture combining 60 forward primers for TCR Vbeta segments and 13 reverse primers for TCR Jbeta segments was used. Sourced from immuneACCESS, this table was stored by TCRdb with only in-frame sequences that have V and J called. A share of the clones is absent; for the studies checked, an unresolved V gene accounts for under half, and the remainder has no known explanation. Recorded for this sample are some 130,000 clones; around 77% of them occurred a single time. In total, the top ten clones hold 4.5% to 5% of the sample. Sequencing used PBMCs. The receptors were sampled from a man aged 25 to 45 in good health.

The rearrangement joins TRBV5-6 to TRBJ1-6, with a weak D call TRBD1 (5 bases). This CDR3 has 14 amino acids. The germline V and J ends were trimmed by 2 bases and 9 bases, with 12 bases remaining between them. Germline V lookup: CDR1 SGHDT, CDR2 YYEEEE. This CDR3 is CASSLRGGSSPLHF. CDR3 sequence (DNA): TGTGCCAGCAGCTTAAGGGGCGGGAGTTCACCCCTCCACTTT.

The gene calls are TRBV4-1 and TRBJ1-1; D is unresolved. Germline-derived CDR1 and CDR2 are MGHRA and YSYEKL. V dropped 0 bases and J dropped 1 base, with 9 bases sitting between them. The CDR3 spans 15 residues. Here the CDR3 reads CASSQDTRRNTEAFF. CDR3 in DNA: TGCGCCAGCAGCCAAGATACGAGGCGGAACACTGAAGCTTTCTTT.

This clone was detected only a few times. The rearrangement joins TRBV28 to TRBJ1-5; D unresolved. V shed 4 bases and J shed 6 bases, with 4 bases lying between them. CDR3 length equals 11 residues. CDR1 and CDR2 (germline): MDHEN, SYDVKM. CDR3 amino acids: CASSSGQPQHF. CDR3 in DNA: TGTGCCAGCAGTTCCGGTCAGCCCCAGCATTTT. Variable domain in full (rest from reference TRBV28 and TRBJ1-5): DVKVTQSSRYLVKRTGEKVFLECVQDMDHENMFWYRQDPGLGLRLIYFSYDVKMKEKGDIPEGYSVSREKKERFSLILESASTNQTSMYLCASSSGQPQHFGDGTRLSIL.

V usage is TRBV27 and J usage is TRBJ2-1, with D tentatively TRBD1 (5 bases). V lost 4 bases and J 6 bases, leaving 19 bases between the germline ends. The CDR3 runs 16 residues. Germline lookup yields CDR1 MNHEY and CDR2 SMNVEV (reference sequence). Written as DNA, the CDR3 is TGTGCCAGCAGTTCCGGACACCCCCGGGCGGCCAATGAGCAGTTCTTC. Residues: CASSSGHPRAANEQFF.

The V call is TRBV5-1, the J call TRBJ1-6, with a weak D call TRBD1 (5 bases). Germline CDR1 reads SGHRS; CDR2 reads YFSETQ. The CDR3 is 15 amino acids. Trimming cost V 0 bases and J 4 bases, with 8 bases left between them. In DNA form, the CDR3 reads TGCGCCAGCAGCTTGGCGGGACTATATAATTCACCCCTCCACTTT. It encodes CASSLAGLYNSPLHF.

This clone showed up just once. V and J are TRBV6-1 and TRBJ2-5; no reliable D call. The germline gives CDR1 MNHNS, CDR2 SASEGT. The CDR3 contains 12 residues. Trimming cost V 6 bases and J 11 bases, with 16 bases left between them. The CDR3 nucleotides read TGTGCCAGCAGGCCCCCCGACTTGGAGCAGTACTTC. Encoded protein: CASRPPDLEQYF.

There are a few counts of this clone. The chain links TRBV11-2 to TRBJ2-1, with 11 bases lining up with TRBD2. The CDR3 spans 15 residues. Germline CDR1 and CDR2: SGHAT and FQNNGV. V lost 5 bases, J lost 10 bases, and 10 bases stayed unmatched. The CDR3 DNA is TGTGCCAGCAGCGCACAGCGACTAGCGGGAAGGGAGCAGTTCTTC. Translation: CASSAQRLAGREQFF.

This chain links TRBV7-3 with TRBJ2-7; 11 positions match TRBD2. Trimming removed 4 bases from V and 0 bases from J; junction bases left unmatched: 2. CDR3 length: 15 amino acids. Germline V gives CDR1 SGHTA, CDR2 FQGTGA. Here the CDR3 DNA reads TGTGCCAGCAGCTCGGGACTAGCGGACTCCTACGAGCAGTACTTC. It is translated as CASSSGLADSYEQYF.

This chain uses TRBV28 with TRBJ1-1; 9 bases agree with TRBD1. Germline-derived CDR1 and CDR2 are MDHEN and SYDVKM. The ends lost 8 bases at V and 6 bases at J; junction bases unmatched: 7. The CDR3 is 13 residues long. CDR3 DNA: TGTGCCAGCGGGGGACAGGGTTCCCCTGAAGCTTTCTTT. Translating gives CASGGQGSPEAFF. Full variable domain (outside the CDR3, taken from reference TRBV28 and TRBJ1-1): DVKVTQSSRYLVKRTGEKVFLECVQDMDHENMFWYRQDPGLGLRLIYFSYDVKMKEKGDIPEGYSVSREKKERFSLILESASTNQTSMYLCASGGQGSPEAFFGQGTRLTVV.

The chain joins TRBV7-2 to TRBJ1-5; 7 bases map to TRBD1. The CDR3 has 15 amino acids. The ends lost 1 base at V and 11 bases at J; junction bases unmatched: 11. The germline V gene encodes CDR1 SGHTA and CDR2 FQGNSA. CDR3 nucleotides: TGTGCCAGCAGCTTAGGACAGGGTTTTGTATTGGCCCAGCATTTT. Its protein product is CASSLGQGFVLAQHF.

CDR3 sequence (DNA): TGTGCCAGCAGCTTCAGGGGGACCGCGAACACTGAAGCTTTCTTT. It yields the protein CASSFRGTANTEAFF. V usage is TRBV7-9 and J usage is TRBJ1-1, with 7 bases matching TRBD1. The CDR3 is 15 residues long. The germline V gene encodes CDR1 SEHNR and CDR2 FQNEAQ (reference sequence). V lost 3 bases to trimming and J lost 1 base; unmatched junction nucleotides: 5.

This chain uses TRBV5-1 with TRBJ2-1, with 7 nucleotides matching TRBD2. V lost 0 bases and J lost 3; bases outside the gene matches: 6. The CDR3 extends over 16 amino acids. Germline assignment: CDR1 SGHRS and CDR2 YFSETQ. The CDR3 spells CASSLAASGNYNEQFF. The CDR3 DNA reads as TGCGCCAGCAGCTTGGCCGCAAGCGGGAACTACAATGAGCAGTTCTTC.

This chain uses TRBV18 with TRBJ1-5; D call uncertain. With 3 bases removed from V and 3 bases from J, the gap between germline ends came to 9 bases. The CDR3 totals 14 residues. Germline CDR1 is KGHSH and CDR2 is LQKENI. The CDR3 DNA reads TGTGCCAGCTCACCCGGACTGAACAATCAGCCCCAGCATTTT. Its translation is CASSPGLNNQPQHF.

The J gene is TRBJ2-1, the V gene TRBV27; TRBD1 matches 11 bases. This CDR3 has 16 amino acids. The trim removed 4 bases at V and 4 bases at J, leaving 6 bases unmatched. The germline CDR1 and CDR2 sequences are MNHEY and SMNVEV (reference sequence). This CDR3 is CASSSLGQGGYNEQFF. The CDR3 coding sequence is TGTGCCAGCAGTTCTCTGGGACAGGGGGGGTACAATGAGCAGTTCTTC.

This sequence joins TRBV20-1 and TRBJ2-1, with no clear D. Looked up from germline, CDR1 is DFQATT and CDR2 is SNEGSKA (reference sequence). V was shortened by 5 bases and J by 4 bases, with 6 bases between the two germline ends. The CDR3 totals 11 residues. In nucleotides, the CDR3 is TGCAGTGCTCCGCGGTACAATGAGCAGTTCTTC. It specifies CSAPRYNEQFF.

Here the CDR3 DNA reads TGTGCCAGCAGCTTAGGAGTCGGCTCTGGAAACACCATATATTTT. This codes for CASSLGVGSGNTIYF. V is TRBV11-3 and J is TRBJ1-3; D gene uncertain. Germline CDR1 is SGHNT and CDR2 is YENEEA. V was clipped by 1 base and J by 0 bases, with 7 bases between them. The CDR3 is made up of 15 amino acids. Full variable domain (missing parts from reference TRBV11-3 and TRBJ1-3): EAGVVQSPRYKIIEKKQPVAFWCNPISGHNTLYWYLQNLGQGPELLIRYENEEAVDDSQLPKDRFSAERLKGVDSTLKIQPAELGDSAVYLCASSLGVGSGNTIYFGEGSWLTVV.

This clone is a singleton in its sample. This chain joins TRBV30 and TRBJ2-6, with a weak D call TRBD2 (5 bases). Per germline, CDR1 GTSNPN and CDR2 SVGIG (reference sequence). Trimming removed 5 bases from V and 4 bases from J, with 18 bases in between. The CDR3 has 16 residues. CDR3 amino acids: CAWSRWLATGANVLTF. For the CDR3, the DNA is TGTGCCTGGTCAAGGTGGCTAGCAACAGGGGCCAACGTCCTGACTTTC.

The V gene is TRBV6-1, the J gene TRBJ1-2, with D possibly matching TRBD1 (5 bases). In germline, CDR1 is MNHNS, CDR2 SASEGT. Trimming took off 5 bases at V and 7 bases at J, with 20 bases between the two ends. The CDR3 has 15 amino acids. As DNA, the CDR3 is TGTGCCAGCAGTCAAACACAGGTTATCATCCGTGGCTACACCTTC. Amino acids: CASSQTQVIIRGYTF.

J is TRBJ2-1 and V is TRBV9, with D maybe TRBD1 (6 bases). This CDR3 contains 16 residues. Germline CDR1 reads SGDLS; CDR2 reads YYNGEE. V was shortened by 4 bases and J by 10 bases, with 24 bases between the two germline ends. The CDR3 reads CASSPRQGPTVAEQFF. The CDR3 nucleotides read TGTGCCAGCAGCCCCCGGCAGGGGCCCACCGTTGCGGAGCAGTTCTTC.

This chain joins TRBV18 and TRBJ1-6, with a tentative D call TRBD1 (5 bases). Germline loops: CDR1 KGHSH, CDR2 LQKENI. The CDR3 contains 15 residues. V lost 3 bases and J 7 bases, leaving 13 bases between the germline ends. CDR3 DNA: TGTGCCAGCTCACCGGCGGGGGTGGTGAATTCACCCCTCCACTTT. It yields the protein CASSPAGVVNSPLHF.